This TCR beta chain was observed in a study of blood T cell repertoires in COVID-19. Looking at the study overall: Samples of COVID-19 (acute and convalescent) were obtained from the United States, Italy and Spain. Sources were T cells, B-cell-depleted T cells, or PBMCs; the material itself was cDNA or gDNA.

In the original processing: The authors estimated nucleated cell counts from reference gene primer amplification. TCRdb's copy holds only in-frame clones and misses some; the assay was immunoSEQ multiplex PCR. Clonal size and the V and J genes are those of that table, whereas D and trimming came from the DNA. Among about 90,000 clones, 75% to 85% were seen once, and the ten largest hold approximately 10%. The sequence came from a woman in her 70s with acute or convalescent COVID-19. The sequenced sample consisted of peripheral blood.

The CDR3 sequence: CASVPQGSYNSPLHF. The CDR3 nucleotides are TGTGCCAGCGTCCCCCAGGGCTCCTATAATTCACCCCTCCACTTT. V and J are TRBV25-1 and TRBJ1-6, with D maybe TRBD1 (5 bases). The V gene lost 8 bases and the J gene lost 0 bases, with 11 bases spanning the gap. The CDR3 consists of 15 residues. Germline lookup yields CDR1 MGHDK and CDR2 SYGVNS.